This T cell receptor (beta chain) was sequenced in a study of T-cell reconstitution after alpha-beta-depleted transplantation in children. This clonotype was seen at least ten times. Preparation of the TCRbeta library involved a method that used unique molecular identifiers. TCRdb re-called the PCR reads with MiXCR, one entry per CDR3 protein. Here the sample spans more than 500,000 distinct CDR3 sequences, 9.5% to 12% being singletons. Germline V gene data show CDR1 as DFQATT and CDR2 as SNEGSKA (reference sequence). Trimming removed 6 bases from V and 5 bases from J; junction bases left unmatched: 6. This CDR3 is 13 amino acids long.

This specimen was PBMCs, mostly from graft donor cells, taken 180 days after TCRalphabeta/CD19-depleted stem cell transplant. The receptor's source is a female patient aged 2 to 10 who had a stem cell transplant for aplastic anemia, so the T cells may come from the graft donor. The genes are TRBV20-1 and TRBJ2-3, with 9 bases fitting TRBD2. For the CDR3, the DNA is TGCAGTGCGCCAGCGGGAGGTAGAGATACGCAGTATTTT. Translated, it gives CSAPAGGRDTQYF.